This T cell receptor (beta chain) was retrieved from a study of control samples from healthy donors and cancer patients (dated by TCRdb to 2020 to 2021). As for this clone: Its recognized antigen is unknown. No much larger clone is present one base from it, and per-base qualities are unavailable.

The library came from the immunoSEQ multiplex PCR assay. Held by TCRdb, this immuneACCESS table contains in-frame sequences only and omits some clones. Under half of the omission traces to an unresolved V gene where checked; the cause of the rest is unknown. Within this sample are around 120,000 clones, with under 95% of them counted one time only. The top ten hold over 1.5% of the sample. The V and J ends are trimmed by 2 bases and 3 bases, leaving 8 bases between them. From the cysteine through the phenylalanine, the CDR3 covers 13 amino acids. Here the CDR3 DNA is all that survives: 39 bases in frame from base 1. Taken from the germline V gene (reference sequence), the CDR1 and CDR2 loops are LGHDT and YNNKEL.

Material: PBMCs. The receptor chain draws on TRBV3-1 (or the pseudogene TRBV3-2) and TRBJ2-7, with the identity of the D gene unclear. This TCR derives from a man between 45 and 60 years old with head and neck cancer. The bases read TGTGCCAGCAGCCAAAACCCGTACTACGAGCAGTACTTC. Its translation is CASSQNPYYEQYF.